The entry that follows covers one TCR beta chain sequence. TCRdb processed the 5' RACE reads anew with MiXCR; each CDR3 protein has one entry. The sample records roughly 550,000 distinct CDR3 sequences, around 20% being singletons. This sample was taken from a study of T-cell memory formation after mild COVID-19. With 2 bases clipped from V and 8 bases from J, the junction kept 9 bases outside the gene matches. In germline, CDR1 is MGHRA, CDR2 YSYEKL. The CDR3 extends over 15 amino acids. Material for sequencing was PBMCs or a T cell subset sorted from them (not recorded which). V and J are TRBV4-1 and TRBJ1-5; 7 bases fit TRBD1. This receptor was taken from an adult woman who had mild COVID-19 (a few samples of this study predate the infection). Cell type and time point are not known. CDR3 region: CASSQNGQVHEPQHF. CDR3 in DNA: TGCGCCAGCAGCCAAAACGGACAGGTCCACGAGCCCCAGCATTTT.